The T cell receptor beta chain under discussion was sequenced for a study of blood T cells in healthy people across ages. Study-wide background: There was about one barcoded beta molecule captured by template switching per two T cells.

Points on this clonotype: Its antigen is undetermined.

With a J-beta primer mix and a sample-barcoded 5' primer, a second PCR ran about 7 to 12 cycles. No fewer than 2.5 million CDR3-containing paired-end reads came from each sample. Via MiXCR, TCRdb re-called the 5' RACE reads, giving one row per CDR3 protein. This sample yields some 700,000 distinct CDR3 sequences, of which roughly 44% are seen a single time; roughly 19% belongs to the top ten. This CDR3 has 16 amino acids. J was trimmed by 2 bases and V by 1 base; bases with no gene match: 6. Germline CDR1 is SGHRS and CDR2 is YFSETQ. Study-level findings and limits: The long-lived group displayed more naive CD4+ cells, plus higher diversity, than the aged donors did. Per million T cells, the diversity of TCR beta decreased roughly linearly as age advanced.

The receptor comes from a woman in her sixties or seventies in good health. The V call is TRBV5-1, the J call TRBJ2-5, with TRBD2 identical over 9 bases. The sequenced material came from blood. CDR3 protein: CASSLIPSGDQETQYF. The CDR3 bases are TGCGCCAGCAGCTTGATCCCTAGCGGGGATCAAGAGACCCAGTACTTC.